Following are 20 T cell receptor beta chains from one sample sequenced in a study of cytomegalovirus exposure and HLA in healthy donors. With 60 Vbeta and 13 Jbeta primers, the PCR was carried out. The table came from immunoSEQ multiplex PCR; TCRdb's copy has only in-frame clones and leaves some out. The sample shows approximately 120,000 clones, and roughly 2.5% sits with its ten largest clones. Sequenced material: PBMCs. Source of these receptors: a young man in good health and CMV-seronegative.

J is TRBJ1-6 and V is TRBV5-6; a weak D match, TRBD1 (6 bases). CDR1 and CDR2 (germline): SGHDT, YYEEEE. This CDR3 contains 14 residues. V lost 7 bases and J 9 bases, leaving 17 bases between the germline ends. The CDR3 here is CASAGRQVTSPLHF. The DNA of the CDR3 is TGTGCCAGCGCCGGTAGACAGGTTACTTCACCCCTCCACTTT.

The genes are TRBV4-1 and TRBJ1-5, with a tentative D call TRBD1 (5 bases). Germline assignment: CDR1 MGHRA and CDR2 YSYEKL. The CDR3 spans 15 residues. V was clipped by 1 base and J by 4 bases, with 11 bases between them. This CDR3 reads CASSQGFGTNQPQHF. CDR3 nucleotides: TGCGCCAGCAGCCAAGGTTTCGGGACTAATCAGCCCCAGCATTTT.

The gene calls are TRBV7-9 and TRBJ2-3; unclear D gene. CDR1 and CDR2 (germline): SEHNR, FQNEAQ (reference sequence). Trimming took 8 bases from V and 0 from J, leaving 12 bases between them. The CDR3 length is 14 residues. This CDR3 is CASGPVSSTDTQYF. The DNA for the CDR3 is TGTGCCAGCGGGCCGGTCTCTAGCACAGATACGCAGTATTTT.

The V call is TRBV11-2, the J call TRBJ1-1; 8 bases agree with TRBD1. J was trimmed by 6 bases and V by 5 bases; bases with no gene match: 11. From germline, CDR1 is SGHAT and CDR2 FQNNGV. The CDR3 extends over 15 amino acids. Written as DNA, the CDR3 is TGTGCCAGCAGCATTGTACAGGGGGAAGGGCCTGAAGCTTTCTTT. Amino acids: CASSIVQGEGPEAFF.

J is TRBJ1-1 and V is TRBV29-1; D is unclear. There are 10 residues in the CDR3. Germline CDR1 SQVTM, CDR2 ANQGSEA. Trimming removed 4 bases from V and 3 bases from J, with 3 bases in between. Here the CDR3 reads CSVVDTEAFF. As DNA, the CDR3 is TGCAGCGTTGTCGACACTGAAGCTTTCTTT.

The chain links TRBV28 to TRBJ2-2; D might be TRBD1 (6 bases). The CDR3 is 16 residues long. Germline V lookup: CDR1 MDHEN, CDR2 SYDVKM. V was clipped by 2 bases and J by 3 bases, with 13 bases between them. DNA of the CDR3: TGTGCCAGCAGTTTACCTCAGGGGTCCGACACCGGGGAGCTGTTTTTT. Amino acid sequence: CASSLPQGSDTGELFF.

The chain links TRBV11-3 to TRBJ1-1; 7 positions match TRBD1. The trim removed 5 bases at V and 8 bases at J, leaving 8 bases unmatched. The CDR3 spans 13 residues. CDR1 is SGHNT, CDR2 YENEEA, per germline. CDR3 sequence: CASSQSRTGEAFF. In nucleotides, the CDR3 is TGTGCCAGCAGCCAATCAAGGACAGGCGAAGCTTTCTTT.

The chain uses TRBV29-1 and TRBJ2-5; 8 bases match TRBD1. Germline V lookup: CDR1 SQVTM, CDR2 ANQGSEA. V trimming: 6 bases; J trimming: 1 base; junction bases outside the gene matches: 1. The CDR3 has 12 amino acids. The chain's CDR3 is CSVDRVQETQYF. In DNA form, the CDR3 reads TGCAGCGTGGACAGGGTCCAAGAGACCCAGTACTTC.

Here the CDR3 DNA reads TGTGCCAGTAGGCGCCCCCAGGGACAAGACTATGGCTACACCTTC. Encoded protein: CASRRPQGQDYGYTF. The chain is built from TRBV19 and TRBJ1-2, with D maybe TRBD1 (6 bases). CDR1 is LNHDA and CDR2 is SQIVND in the germline V gene (reference sequence). The V end was cut by 6 bases, the J end by 3 bases, with 17 bases between. The CDR3 has 15 amino acids. The complete variable domain, with remaining parts taken from reference TRBV19 and TRBJ1-2, reads DGGITQSPKYLFRKEGQNVTLSCEQNLNHDAMYWYRQDPGQGLRLIYYSQIVNDFQKGDIAEGYSVSREKKESFPLTVTSAQKNPTAFYLCASRRPQGQDYGYTFGSGTRLTVV.

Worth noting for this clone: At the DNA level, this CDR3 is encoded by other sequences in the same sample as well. CDR3 bases: TGTGCCAGCAGTTACTCGGTCAGGGGGATTCGGGAGCTGTTTTTT. It specifies CASSYSVRGIRELFF. The chain has TRBV6-5 and TRBJ2-2; 7 bases are a match to TRBD1. This CDR3 has 15 amino acids. V dropped 0 bases and J dropped 9; count of bases not matched to a gene: 7. Germline CDR1 is MNHEY and CDR2 is SVGAGI.

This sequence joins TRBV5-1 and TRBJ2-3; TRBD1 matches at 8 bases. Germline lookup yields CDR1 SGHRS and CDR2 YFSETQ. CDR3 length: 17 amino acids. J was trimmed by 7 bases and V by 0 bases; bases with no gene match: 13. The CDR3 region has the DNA TGCGCCAGCAGCTTGGTGGCAGGGGGCGGGACCGGCCATACGCAGTATTTT. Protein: CASSLVAGGGTGHTQYF.

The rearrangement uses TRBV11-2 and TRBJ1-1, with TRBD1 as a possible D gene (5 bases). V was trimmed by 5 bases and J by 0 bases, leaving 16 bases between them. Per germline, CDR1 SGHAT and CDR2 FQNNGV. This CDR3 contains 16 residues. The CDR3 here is CASSAGRPPMNTEAFF. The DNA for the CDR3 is TGTGCCAGCAGCGCGGGACGTCCCCCCATGAACACTGAAGCTTTCTTT.

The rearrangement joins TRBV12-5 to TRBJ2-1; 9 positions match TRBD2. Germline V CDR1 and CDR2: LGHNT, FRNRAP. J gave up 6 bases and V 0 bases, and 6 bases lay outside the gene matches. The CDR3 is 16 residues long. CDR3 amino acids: CASGLVMAGGFNEQFF. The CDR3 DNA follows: TGTGCTAGTGGTTTGGTCATGGCGGGAGGGTTCAATGAGCAGTTCTTC.

For the CDR3, the DNA is TGTGCCAGTTGTGGGGCGGACACAGATACGCAGTATTTT. Amino acids: CASCGADTDTQYF. This sequence joins TRBV28 and TRBJ2-3; D is perhaps TRBD1 (5 bases). V gave up 9 bases and J gave up 2 bases, with 12 bases separating them. This CDR3 has 13 residues. From germline, CDR1 is MDHEN and CDR2 SYDVKM. The variable domain in full, completed from reference TRBV28 and TRBJ2-3, reads DVKVTQSSRYLVKRTGEKVFLECVQDMDHENMFWYRQDPGLGLRLIYFSYDVKMKEKGDIPEGYSVSREKKERFSLILESASTNQTSMYLCASCGADTDTQYFGPGTRLTVL.

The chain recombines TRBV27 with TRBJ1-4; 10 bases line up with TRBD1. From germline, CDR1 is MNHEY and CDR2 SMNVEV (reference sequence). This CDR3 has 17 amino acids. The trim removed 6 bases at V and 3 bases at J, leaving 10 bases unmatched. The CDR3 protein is CASRLLTGGRANEKLFF. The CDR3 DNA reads TGTGCCAGCAGGCTCCTGACAGGGGGCAGAGCTAATGAAAAACTGTTTTTT.

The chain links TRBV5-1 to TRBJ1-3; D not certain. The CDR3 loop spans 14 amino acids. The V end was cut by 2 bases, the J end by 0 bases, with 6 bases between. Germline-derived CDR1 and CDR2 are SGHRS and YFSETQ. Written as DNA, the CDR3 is TGCGCCAGCAGCTTCGGTAGCTCTGGAAACACCATATATTTT. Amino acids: CASSFGSSGNTIYF.

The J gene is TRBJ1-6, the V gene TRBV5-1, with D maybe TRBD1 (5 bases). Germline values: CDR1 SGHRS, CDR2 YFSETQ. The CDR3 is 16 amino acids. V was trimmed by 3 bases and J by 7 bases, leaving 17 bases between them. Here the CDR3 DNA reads TGCGCCAGCAGCTATTCGGCGGGGGGGTCCAATTCACCCCTCCACTTT. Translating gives CASSYSAGGSNSPLHF.

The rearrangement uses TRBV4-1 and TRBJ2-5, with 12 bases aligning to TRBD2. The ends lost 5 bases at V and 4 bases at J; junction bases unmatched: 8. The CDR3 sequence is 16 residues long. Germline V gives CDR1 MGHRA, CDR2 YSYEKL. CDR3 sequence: CASSSRLAGDGETQYF. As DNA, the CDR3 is TGCGCCAGCAGCTCGCGACTAGCGGGAGACGGAGAGACCCAGTACTTC.

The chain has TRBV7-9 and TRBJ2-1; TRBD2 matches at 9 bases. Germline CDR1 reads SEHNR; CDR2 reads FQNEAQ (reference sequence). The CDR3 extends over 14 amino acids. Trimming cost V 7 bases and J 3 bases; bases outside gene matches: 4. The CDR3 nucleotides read TGTGCCAGCATGGGGCGGGAGGGCTACAATGAGCAGTTCTTC. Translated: CASMGREGYNEQFF.

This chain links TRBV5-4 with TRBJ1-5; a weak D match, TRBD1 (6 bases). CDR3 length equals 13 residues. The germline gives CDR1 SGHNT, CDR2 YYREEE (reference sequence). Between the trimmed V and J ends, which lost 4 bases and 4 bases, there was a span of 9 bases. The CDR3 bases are TGTGCCAGCAGCCTGGACAGTAATCAGCCCCAGCATTTT. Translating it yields CASSLDSNQPQHF.